The sample holds many counts of the clone carrying this T cell receptor (beta chain). The antigen is unknown. TCRdb recomputed calls from the reads with MiXCR, one row per CDR3 protein. The sample gives 250,000 or so distinct CDR3 sequences, around 8.7% of which show up once; more than 12% is in the top ten. Germline values: CDR1 SEHNR, CDR2 FQNEAQ (reference sequence). The ends were cut back, 7 bases at V and 4 bases at J, with 16 bases in the middle. This CDR3 contains 15 residues. These data are taken from a study of T cell repertoires in cytomegalovirus infection. General study findings and limits: There were carriers of CMV plus the relevant HLA, and cumulative public TCR beta family frequency identified them.

The TCR sequence derives from a human donor in good health (CMV status not recorded). Some clones in this sample may be carry-over from other donors' samples. What was sequenced was PBMCs. The J gene is TRBJ2-2, the V gene TRBV7-9; D uncertain. The CDR3 DNA reads TGTGCCAGCAACCAAGCCCTCGGCAGCACCGGGGAGCTGTTTTTT. Amino acid sequence: CASNQALGSTGELFF.